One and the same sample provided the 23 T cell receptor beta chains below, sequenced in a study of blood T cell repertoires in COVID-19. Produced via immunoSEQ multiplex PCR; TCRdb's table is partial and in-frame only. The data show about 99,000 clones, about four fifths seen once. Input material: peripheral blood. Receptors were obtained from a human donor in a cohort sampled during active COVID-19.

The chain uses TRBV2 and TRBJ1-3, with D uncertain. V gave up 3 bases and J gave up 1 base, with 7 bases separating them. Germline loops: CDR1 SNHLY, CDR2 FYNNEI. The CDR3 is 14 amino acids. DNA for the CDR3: TGTGCCAGCAGTGAGGCTGTTTCTGGAAACACCATATATTTT. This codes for CASSEAVSGNTIYF.

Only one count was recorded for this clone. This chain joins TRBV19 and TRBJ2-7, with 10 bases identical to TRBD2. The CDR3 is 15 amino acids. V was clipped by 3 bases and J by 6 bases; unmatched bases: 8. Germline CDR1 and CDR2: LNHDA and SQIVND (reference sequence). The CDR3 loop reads CASSIRLAGAPEQYF. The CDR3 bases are TGTGCCAGTAGTATTCGGCTAGCGGGGGCTCCCGAGCAGTACTTC.

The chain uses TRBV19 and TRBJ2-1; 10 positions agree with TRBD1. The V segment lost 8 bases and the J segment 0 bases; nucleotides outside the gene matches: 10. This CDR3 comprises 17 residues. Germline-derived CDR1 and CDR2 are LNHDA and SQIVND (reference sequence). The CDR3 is CASSRDRGLSSYNEQFF. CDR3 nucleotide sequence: TGTGCCAGTTCCCGGGACAGGGGCCTTAGCTCCTACAATGAGCAGTTCTTC.

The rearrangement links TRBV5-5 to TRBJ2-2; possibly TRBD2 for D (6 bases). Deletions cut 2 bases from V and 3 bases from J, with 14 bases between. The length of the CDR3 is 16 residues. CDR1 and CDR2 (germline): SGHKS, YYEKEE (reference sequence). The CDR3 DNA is TGTGCCAGCAGCTTAGCCGGGGGATTCGACACCGGGGAGCTGTTTTTT. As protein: CASSLAGGFDTGELFF.

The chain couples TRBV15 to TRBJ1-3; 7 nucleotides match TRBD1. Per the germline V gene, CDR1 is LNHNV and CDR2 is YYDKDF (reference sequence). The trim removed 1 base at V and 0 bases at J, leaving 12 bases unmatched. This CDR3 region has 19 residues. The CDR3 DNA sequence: TGTGCCACCAGCAGAGCGAAGGAGACAGGGCGAAACTCTGGAAACACCATATATTTT. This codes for CATSRAKETGRNSGNTIYF.

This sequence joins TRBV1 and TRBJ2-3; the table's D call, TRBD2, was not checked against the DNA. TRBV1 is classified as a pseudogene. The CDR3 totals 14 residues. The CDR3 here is CTSGSGSSTDTQYF. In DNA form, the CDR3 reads TGCACCAGCGGTAGCGGGTCTAGCACAGATACGCAGTATTTT.

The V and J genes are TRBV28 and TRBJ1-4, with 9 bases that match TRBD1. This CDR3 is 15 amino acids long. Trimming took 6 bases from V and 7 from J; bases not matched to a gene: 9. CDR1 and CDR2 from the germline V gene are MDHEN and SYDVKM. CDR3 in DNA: TGTGCCAGCAGCATCACAGGGGGCAGTAGTGAAAAACTGTTTTTT. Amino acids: CASSITGGSSEKLFF.

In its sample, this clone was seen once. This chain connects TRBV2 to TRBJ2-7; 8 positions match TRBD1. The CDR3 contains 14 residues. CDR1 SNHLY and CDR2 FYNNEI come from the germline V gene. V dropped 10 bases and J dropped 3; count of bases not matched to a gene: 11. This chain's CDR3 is CATGPDRAHYEQYF. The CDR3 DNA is TGTGCCACCGGACCGGACAGGGCACACTACGAGCAGTACTTC.

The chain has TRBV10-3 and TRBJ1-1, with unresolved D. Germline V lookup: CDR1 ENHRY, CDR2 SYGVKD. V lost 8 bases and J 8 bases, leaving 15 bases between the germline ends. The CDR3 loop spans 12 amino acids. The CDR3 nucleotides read TGTGCCATCCGGGGTGGTGGGGAAGAAGCTTTCTTT. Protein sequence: CAIRGGGEEAFF.

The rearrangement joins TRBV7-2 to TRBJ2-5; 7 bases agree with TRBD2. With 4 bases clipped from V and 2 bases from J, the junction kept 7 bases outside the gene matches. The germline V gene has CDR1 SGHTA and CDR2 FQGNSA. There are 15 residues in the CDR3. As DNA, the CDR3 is TGTGCCAGCAGCTGGGCGAGCGGGGTGCAAGAGACCCAGTACTTC. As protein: CASSWASGVQETQYF.

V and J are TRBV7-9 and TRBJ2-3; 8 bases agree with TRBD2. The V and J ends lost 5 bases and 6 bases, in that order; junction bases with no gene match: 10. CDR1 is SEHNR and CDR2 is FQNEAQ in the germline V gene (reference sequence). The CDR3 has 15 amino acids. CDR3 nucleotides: TGTGCCAGCAGCCCGGGGGGGCCTACGTGGGATACGCAGTATTTT. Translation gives CASSPGGPTWDTQYF.

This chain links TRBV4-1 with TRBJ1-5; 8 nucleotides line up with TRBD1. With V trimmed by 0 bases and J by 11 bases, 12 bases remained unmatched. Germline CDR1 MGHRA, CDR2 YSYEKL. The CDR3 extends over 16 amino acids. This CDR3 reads CASSQDETGAYRTQHF. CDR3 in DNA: TGCGCCAGCAGCCAAGATGAGACAGGGGCGTACAGGACCCAGCATTTT.

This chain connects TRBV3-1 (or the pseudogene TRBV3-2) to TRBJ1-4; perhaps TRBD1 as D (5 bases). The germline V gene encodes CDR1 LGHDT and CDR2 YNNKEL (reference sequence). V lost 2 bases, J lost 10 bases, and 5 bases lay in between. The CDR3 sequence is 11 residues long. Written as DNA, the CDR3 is TGTGCCAGCAGCCAACAGGGAAAACTGTTTTTT. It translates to CASSQQGKLFF.

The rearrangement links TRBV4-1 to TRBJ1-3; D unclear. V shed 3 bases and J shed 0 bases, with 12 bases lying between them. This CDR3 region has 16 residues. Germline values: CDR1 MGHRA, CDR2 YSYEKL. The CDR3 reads CASSHRRRSSGNTIYF. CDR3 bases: TGCGCCAGCAGCCACCGAAGGAGGAGCTCTGGAAACACCATATATTTT.

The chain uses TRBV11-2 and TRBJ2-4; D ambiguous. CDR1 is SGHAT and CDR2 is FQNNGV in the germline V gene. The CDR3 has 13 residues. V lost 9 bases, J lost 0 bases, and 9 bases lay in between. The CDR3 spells CASKHPAKNIQYF. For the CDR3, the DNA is TGTGCCAGTAAGCACCCAGCCAAAAACATTCAGTACTTC.

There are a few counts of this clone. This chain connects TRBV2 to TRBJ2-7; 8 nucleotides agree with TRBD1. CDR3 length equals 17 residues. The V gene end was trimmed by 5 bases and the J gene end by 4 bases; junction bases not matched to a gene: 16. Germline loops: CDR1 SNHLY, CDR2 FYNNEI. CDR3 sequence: CASSKDRAQRKAYEQYF. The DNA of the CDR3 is TGTGCCAGCAGTAAGGACAGGGCCCAACGGAAAGCTTACGAGCAGTACTTC.

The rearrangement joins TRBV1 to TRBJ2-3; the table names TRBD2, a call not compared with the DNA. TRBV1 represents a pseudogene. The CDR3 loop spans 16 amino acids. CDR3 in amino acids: CTSSLSSGARTDTQYF. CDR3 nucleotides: TGCACCAGCAGCCTAAGTAGCGGGGCGCGCACAGATACGCAGTATTTT.

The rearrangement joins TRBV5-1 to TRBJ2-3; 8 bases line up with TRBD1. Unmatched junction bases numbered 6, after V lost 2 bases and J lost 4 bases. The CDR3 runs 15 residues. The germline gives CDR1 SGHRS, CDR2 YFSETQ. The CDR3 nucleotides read TGCGCCAGCAGCTTTGGGGACAGGAACCCAGATACGCAGTATTTT. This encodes CASSFGDRNPDTQYF.

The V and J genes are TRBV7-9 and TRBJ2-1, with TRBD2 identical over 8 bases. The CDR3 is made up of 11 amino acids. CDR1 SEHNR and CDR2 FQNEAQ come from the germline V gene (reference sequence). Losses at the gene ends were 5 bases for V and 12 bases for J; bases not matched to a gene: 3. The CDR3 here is CASSPGRGQFF. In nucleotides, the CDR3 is TGTGCCAGCAGCCCCGGGAGGGGGCAGTTCTTC.

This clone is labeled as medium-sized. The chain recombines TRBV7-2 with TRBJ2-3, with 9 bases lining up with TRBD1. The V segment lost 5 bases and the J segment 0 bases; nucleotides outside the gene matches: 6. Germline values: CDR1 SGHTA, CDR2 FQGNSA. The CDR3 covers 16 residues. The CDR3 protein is CASSARQGGSTDTQYF. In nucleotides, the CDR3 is TGTGCCAGCAGCGCACGACAGGGGGGGAGCACAGATACGCAGTATTTT.

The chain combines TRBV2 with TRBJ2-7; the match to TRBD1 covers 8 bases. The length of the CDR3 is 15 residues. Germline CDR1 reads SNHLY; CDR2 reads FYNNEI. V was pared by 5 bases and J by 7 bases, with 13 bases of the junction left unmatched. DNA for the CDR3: TGTGCCAGCAGTTATCAGGCAGGGGGCGCGAGTGAGCAGTACTTC. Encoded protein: CASSYQAGGASEQYF.

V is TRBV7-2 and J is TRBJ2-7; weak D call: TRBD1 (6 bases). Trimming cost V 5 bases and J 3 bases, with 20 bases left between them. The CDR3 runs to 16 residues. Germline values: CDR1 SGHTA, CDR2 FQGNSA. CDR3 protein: CASSGYSGTNIYEQYF. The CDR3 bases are TGTGCCAGCAGCGGATATTCCGGGACAAATATCTACGAGCAGTACTTC.

The chain's CDR3 is CASSLSLAGNYGYTF. For the CDR3, the DNA is TGTGCCAGCAGTTTATCCCTGGCGGGGAACTATGGCTACACCTTC. This rearrangement joins TRBV28 to TRBJ1-2; no clear D gene. V lost 1 base and J 2 bases, leaving 11 bases between the germline ends. The CDR3 contains 15 residues. CDR1 MDHEN and CDR2 SYDVKM come from the germline V gene.